The 5 T cell receptor beta chains below come from one sample, sequenced in a study of shared clonotypes between healthy human individuals. Generated by immunoSEQ multiplex PCR, the TCRdb table keeps only in-frame clones and is missing some. The data hold some 2,000,000 clones, with 95% observed a single time. Material: naive CD4+ T cells sorted from blood. The subset denotes: CD45RA+ positively selected. The receptor set was obtained from a man aged 18 to 30 in good health.

This clone was counted between two and nine times. The chain recombines TRBV21-1 with TRBJ2-7. TRBV21-1 is a listed pseudogene. The length of the CDR3 is 18 residues. CDR3: CASSPPVHGDSRGGEQYF. CDR3 nucleotides: TGTGCCAGCAGCCCCCCCGTCCACGGGGATTCCAGGGGGGGGGAGCAGTACTTC.

V and J are TRBV4-3 and TRBJ2-1; 11 bases line up with TRBD2. Germline V gives CDR1 LGHNA, CDR2 YSLEER. J lost 8 bases, V lost 1 base, and 16 bases had no gene match. There are 19 residues in the CDR3. The CDR3 region has the DNA TGCGCCAGCAGCCAAGTCGGGACTAGCGGAACCGGACGGGCGGATGAGCAGTTCTTC. Its translation is CASSQVGTSGTGRADEQFF.

The chain links TRBV9 to TRBJ2-1; TRBD2 matches 7 bases. The CDR3 has 16 residues. CDR1 is SGDLS and CDR2 is YYNGEE in the germline V gene. The V and J ends lost 2 bases and 0 bases, in that order; junction bases with no gene match: 5. CDR3 sequence (DNA): TGTGCCAGCAGCGTCCGGGGGGATACCTCCTACAATGAGCAGTTCTTC. Translating gives CASSVRGDTSYNEQFF.

The J gene is TRBJ1-2, the V gene TRBV28; D perhaps matches TRBD1 (6 bases). Germline-derived CDR1 and CDR2 are MDHEN and SYDVKM. The V end lost 6 bases, the J end lost 7 bases, and 27 bases lay between the germline ends. This CDR3 is built from 17 residues. Written as DNA, the CDR3 is TGTGCCAGCAGCCTAAGCACCGGGACAATCCGTTTGGGTGGCTACACCTTC. Encoded protein: CASSLSTGTIRLGGYTF.

Written as DNA, the CDR3 is TGTGCCAGCTCACCGTTCCCGAGGGAGGAAAAACTGTTTTTT. This translates into CASSPFPREEKLFF. The chain carries TRBV18 and TRBJ1-4; unclear D gene. V lost 3 bases and J lost 8, with 13 bases in between. CDR3 length: 14 amino acids. From germline, CDR1 is KGHSH and CDR2 LQKENI.